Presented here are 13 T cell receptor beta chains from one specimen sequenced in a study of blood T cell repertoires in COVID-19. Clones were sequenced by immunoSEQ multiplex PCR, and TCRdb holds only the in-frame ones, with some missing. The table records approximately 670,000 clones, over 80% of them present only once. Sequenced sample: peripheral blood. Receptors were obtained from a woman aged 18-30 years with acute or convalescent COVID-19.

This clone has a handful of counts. Here the CDR3 reads CASSTPPRIYGYTF. DNA of the CDR3: TGTGCCAGTAGTACCCCCCCCAGGATCTATGGCTACACCTTC. The chain has TRBV19 and TRBJ1-2; D not resolved. This CDR3 contains 14 residues. Deletions cut 4 bases from V and 4 bases from J, with 13 bases between. CDR1 is LNHDA, CDR2 SQIVND, per germline (reference sequence).

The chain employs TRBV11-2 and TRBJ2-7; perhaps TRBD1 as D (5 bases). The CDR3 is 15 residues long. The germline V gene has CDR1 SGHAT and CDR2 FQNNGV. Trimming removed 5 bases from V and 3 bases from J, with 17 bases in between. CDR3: CASSITQGWVYEQYF. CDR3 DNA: TGTGCCAGCAGCATAACTCAGGGATGGGTCTACGAGCAGTACTTC.

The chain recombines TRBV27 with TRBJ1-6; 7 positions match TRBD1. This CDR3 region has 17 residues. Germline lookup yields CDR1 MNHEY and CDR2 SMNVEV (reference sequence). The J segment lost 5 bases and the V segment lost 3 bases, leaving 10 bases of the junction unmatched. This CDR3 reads CASSFLGIGGNNSPLHF. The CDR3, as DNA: TGTGCCAGCAGTTTCCTCGGGATAGGGGGCAATAATTCACCCCTCCACTTT.

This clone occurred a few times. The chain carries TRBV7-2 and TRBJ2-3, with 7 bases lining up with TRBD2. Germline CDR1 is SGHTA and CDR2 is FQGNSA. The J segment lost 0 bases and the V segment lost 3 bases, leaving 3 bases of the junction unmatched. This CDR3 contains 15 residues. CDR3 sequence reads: CASSLVAGSTDTQYF. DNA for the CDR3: TGTGCCAGCAGCTTGGTAGCGGGTAGCACAGATACGCAGTATTTT.

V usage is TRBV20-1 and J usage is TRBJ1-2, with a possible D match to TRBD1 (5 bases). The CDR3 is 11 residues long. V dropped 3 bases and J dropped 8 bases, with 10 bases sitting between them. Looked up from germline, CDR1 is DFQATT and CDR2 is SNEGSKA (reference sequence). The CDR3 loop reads CSASLQAGYTF. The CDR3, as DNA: TGCAGTGCTAGTTTACAGGCCGGCTACACCTTC.

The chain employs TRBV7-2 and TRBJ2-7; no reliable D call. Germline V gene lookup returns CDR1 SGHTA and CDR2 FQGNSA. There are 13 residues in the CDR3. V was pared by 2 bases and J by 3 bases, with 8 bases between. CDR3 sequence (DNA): TGTGCCAGCAGCTTAATTGTAAACTACGAGCAGTACTTC. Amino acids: CASSLIVNYEQYF. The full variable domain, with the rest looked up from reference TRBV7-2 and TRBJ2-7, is GAGVSQSPSNKVTEKGKDVELRCDPISGHTALYWYRQSLGQGLEFLIYFQGNSAPDKSGLPSDRFSAERTGGSVSTLTIQRTQQEDSAVYLCASSLIVNYEQYFGPGTRLTVT.

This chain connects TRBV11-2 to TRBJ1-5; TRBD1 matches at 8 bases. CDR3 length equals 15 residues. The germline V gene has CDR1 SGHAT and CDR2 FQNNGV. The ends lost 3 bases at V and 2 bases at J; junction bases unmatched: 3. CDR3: CASSLTGVGNQPQHF. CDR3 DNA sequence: TGTGCCAGCAGCTTGACAGGGGTGGGCAATCAGCCCCAGCATTTT.

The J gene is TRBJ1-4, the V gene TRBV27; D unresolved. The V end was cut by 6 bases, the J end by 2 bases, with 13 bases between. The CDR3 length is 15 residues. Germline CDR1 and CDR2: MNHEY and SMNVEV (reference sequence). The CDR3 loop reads CASRPRFGTNEKLFF. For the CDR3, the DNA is TGTGCCAGCAGACCCAGGTTTGGCACTAATGAAAAACTGTTTTTT.

CDR3 sequence: CASSLRPNTEAFF. As DNA, the CDR3 is TGTGCCAGCAGCTTACGTCCGAACACTGAAGCTTTCTTT. The chain carries TRBV7-7 and TRBJ1-1; D is unclear. Trimming cost V 2 bases and J 1 base, with 5 bases left between them. The CDR3 runs 13 residues. The germline V gene has CDR1 SSHAT and CDR2 FNYEAQ (reference sequence).

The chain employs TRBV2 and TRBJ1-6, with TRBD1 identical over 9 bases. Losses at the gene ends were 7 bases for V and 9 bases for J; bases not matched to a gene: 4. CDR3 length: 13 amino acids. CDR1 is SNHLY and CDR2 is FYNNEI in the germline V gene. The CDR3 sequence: CASNRGLASPLHF. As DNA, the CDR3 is TGTGCCAGCAACAGGGGGCTTGCTTCACCCCTCCACTTT.

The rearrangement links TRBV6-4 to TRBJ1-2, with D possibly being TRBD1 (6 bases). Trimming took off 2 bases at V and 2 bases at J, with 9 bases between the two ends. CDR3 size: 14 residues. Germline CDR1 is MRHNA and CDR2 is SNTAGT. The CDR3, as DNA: TGTGCCAGCAGTGACGGGACACCGAACTATGGCTACACCTTC. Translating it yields CASSDGTPNYGYTF.

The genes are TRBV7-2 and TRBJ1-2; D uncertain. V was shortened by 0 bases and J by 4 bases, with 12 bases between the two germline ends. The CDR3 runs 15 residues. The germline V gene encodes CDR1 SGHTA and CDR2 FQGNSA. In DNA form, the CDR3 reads TGTGCCAGCAGCTTAGCCCTAGCAGGCTTCTATGGCTACACCTTC. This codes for CASSLALAGFYGYTF.

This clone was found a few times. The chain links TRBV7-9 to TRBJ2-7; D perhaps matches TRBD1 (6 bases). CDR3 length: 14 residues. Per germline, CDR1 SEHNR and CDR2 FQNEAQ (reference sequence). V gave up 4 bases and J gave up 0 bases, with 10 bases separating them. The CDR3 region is CASSSRTASYEQYF. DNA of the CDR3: TGTGCCAGCAGCTCCCGGACAGCCTCCTACGAGCAGTACTTC.